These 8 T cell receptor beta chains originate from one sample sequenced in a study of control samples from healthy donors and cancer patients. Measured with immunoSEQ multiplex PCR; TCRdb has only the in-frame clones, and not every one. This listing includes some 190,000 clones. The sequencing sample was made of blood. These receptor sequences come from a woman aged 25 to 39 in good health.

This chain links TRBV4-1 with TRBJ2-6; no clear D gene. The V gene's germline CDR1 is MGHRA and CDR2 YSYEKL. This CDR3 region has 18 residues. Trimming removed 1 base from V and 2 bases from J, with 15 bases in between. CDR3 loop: CASSQAAGDIPGANVLTF. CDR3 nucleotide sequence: TGCGCCAGCAGCCAAGCCGCTGGAGATATCCCTGGGGCCAACGTCCTGACTTTC.

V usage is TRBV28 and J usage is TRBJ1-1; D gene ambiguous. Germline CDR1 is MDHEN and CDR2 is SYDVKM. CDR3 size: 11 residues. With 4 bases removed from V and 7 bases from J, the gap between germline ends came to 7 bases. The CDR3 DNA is TGTGCCAGCAGTTCTTCTTTTGAAGCTTTCTTT. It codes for CASSSSFEAFF.

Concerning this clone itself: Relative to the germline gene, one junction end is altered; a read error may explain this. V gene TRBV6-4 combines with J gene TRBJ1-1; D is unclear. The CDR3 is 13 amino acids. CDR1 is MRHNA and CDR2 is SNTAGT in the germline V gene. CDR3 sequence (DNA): TGTGCCGGCAGTGACTCCCCCTCGGATGAAGCTTTCTTT. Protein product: CAGSDSPSDEAFF.

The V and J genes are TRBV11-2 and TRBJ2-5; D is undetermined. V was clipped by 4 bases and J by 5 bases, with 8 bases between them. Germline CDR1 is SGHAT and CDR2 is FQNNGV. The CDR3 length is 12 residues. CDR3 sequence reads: CASSSWLETQYF. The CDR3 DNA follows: TGTGCCAGCAGCTCCTGGCTGGAGACCCAGTACTTC.

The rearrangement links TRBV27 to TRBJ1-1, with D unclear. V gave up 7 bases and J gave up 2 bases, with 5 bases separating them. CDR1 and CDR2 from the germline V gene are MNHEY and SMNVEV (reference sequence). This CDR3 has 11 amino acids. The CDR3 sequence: CASKQNTEAFF. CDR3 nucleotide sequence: TGTGCCAGCAAACAAAACACTGAAGCTTTCTTT.

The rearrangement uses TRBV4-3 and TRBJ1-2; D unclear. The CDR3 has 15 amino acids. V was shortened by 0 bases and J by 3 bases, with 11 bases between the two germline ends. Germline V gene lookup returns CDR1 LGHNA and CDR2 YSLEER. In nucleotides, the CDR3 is TGCGCCAGCAGCCAAGATACTGGGCCTGACTATGGCTACACCTTC. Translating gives CASSQDTGPDYGYTF.

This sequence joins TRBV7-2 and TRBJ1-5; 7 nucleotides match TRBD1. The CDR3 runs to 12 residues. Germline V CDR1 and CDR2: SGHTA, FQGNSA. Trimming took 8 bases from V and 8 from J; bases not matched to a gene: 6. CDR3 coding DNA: TGTGCCAGCTCAAGGGGGCCTGAGCCCCAGCATTTT. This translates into CASSRGPEPQHF.

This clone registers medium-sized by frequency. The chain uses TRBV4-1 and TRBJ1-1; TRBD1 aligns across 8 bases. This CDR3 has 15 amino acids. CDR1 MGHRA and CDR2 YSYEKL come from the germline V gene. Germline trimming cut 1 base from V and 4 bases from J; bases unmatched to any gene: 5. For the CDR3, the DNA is TGCGCCAGCAGCCAAGCAGGGGGCTTGGGCACTGAAGCTTTCTTT. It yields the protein CASSQAGGLGTEAFF.